Following are 26 T cell receptor beta chains from one sample sequenced in a study of T-cell reconstitution after alpha-beta-depleted transplantation in children. This sample's TCRbeta library carried unique molecular identifier barcodes. Each CDR3 protein gets one entry after TCRdb re-called the PCR reads with MiXCR. The profile shows some 220,000 distinct CDR3 sequences, about a tenth of them singletons. Material: PBMCs, obtained before TCRalphabeta/CD19-depleted stem cell transplant. Source of these receptors: a child less than two years old with acute myeloid leukemia, due to receive a stem cell transplant.

Points on this clonotype: Since a much larger clone is just one base distant, this may be a read error. CDR3 coding DNA: TGTGCCAGCAGCTCGCGACTAGCGGGGGCAGATACGCAGTATTTT. It yields the protein CASSSRLAGADTQYF. This chain links TRBV7-3 with TRBJ2-3; 12 bases match TRBD2. The trim removed 4 bases at V and 4 bases at J, leaving 3 bases unmatched. CDR1 is SGHTA and CDR2 is FQGTGA in the germline V gene. The CDR3 is made up of 15 amino acids.

In its sample, this clonotype was seen a few times. The chain employs TRBV6-5 and TRBJ1-4; 9 nucleotides align to TRBD1. Trimming at V came to 0 bases and at J to 8 bases, leaving 4 bases not matched to a gene. The CDR3 contains 15 residues. Germline V gene lookup returns CDR1 MNHEY and CDR2 SVGAGI. As DNA, the CDR3 is TGTGCCAGCAGTTACTCGAACAGGGGGCGCGAAAAACTGTTTTTT. Translated: CASSYSNRGREKLFF.

This clonotype has a count of ten or more. The V call is TRBV11-2, the J call TRBJ2-7; 10 bases map to TRBD2. This CDR3 is built from 13 residues. In germline, CDR1 is SGHAT, CDR2 FQNNGV. V lost 8 bases and J lost 4; bases outside the gene matches: 5. CDR3 DNA sequence: TGTGCCAGCTGGGCTAGCGGGAGTTACGAGCAGTACTTC. Amino acids: CASWASGSYEQYF. Complete variable domain (other parts from reference TRBV11-2 and TRBJ2-7): EAGVAQSPRYKIIEKRQSVAFWCNPISGHATLYWYQQILGQGPKLLIQFQNNGVVDDSQLPKDRFSAERLKGVDSTLKIQPAKLEDSAVYLCASWASGSYEQYFGPGTRLTVT.

This clonotype was picked up many times. The chain combines TRBV1 with TRBJ2-7. TRBV1 is a pseudogene locus. The CDR3 is 11 amino acids. The DNA for the CDR3 is TGCACCAGCAATGGCGTATACGAGCAGTACTTC. Translating gives CTSNGVYEQYF.

Many counts were recorded for this clonotype. The V call is TRBV5-1, the J call TRBJ2-2; 9 positions match TRBD1. Per germline, CDR1 SGHRS and CDR2 YFSETQ. The CDR3 is made up of 15 amino acids. Losses at the gene ends were 2 bases for V and 6 bases for J; bases not matched to a gene: 5. The CDR3 DNA follows: TGCGCCAGCAGCTTTACGGGACAGGGATCCGGGGAGCTGTTTTTT. Translated: CASSFTGQGSGELFF.

There are many counts of this clonotype. The chain couples TRBV30 to TRBJ2-3; D is perhaps TRBD2 (5 bases). CDR3 size: 11 residues. Germline assignment: CDR1 GTSNPN and CDR2 SVGIG (reference sequence). V was clipped by 5 bases and J by 8 bases, with 11 bases between them. The CDR3 DNA is TGTGCCTGGGGACTCAGTCGTACGCAGTATTTT. As protein: CAWGLSRTQYF.

There are many counts of this clonotype. The chain has TRBV7-8 and TRBJ2-1; perhaps TRBD2 as D (5 bases). V gave up 0 bases and J gave up 0 bases, with 12 bases separating them. The CDR3 loop spans 17 amino acids. Germline-derived CDR1 and CDR2 are SGHVS and FQNEAQ. CDR3 protein: CASSLALAQSSYNEQFF. In DNA, the CDR3 is TGTGCCAGCAGCTTAGCGCTAGCTCAGAGCTCCTACAATGAGCAGTTCTTC.

This clonotype has ten or more counts. V gene TRBV21-1 combines with J gene TRBJ2-5; no check of the table's D call, TRBD1, against the DNA was made. TRBV21-1 is described as a pseudogene. The CDR3 totals 15 residues. CDR3 loop: CASSKDRDKRETQYF. As DNA, the CDR3 is TGTGCCAGCAGCAAGGACAGGGACAAAAGGGAGACCCAGTACTTC.

In its sample, this clonotype was seen a few times. The chain joins TRBV12-1 to TRBJ2-6. TRBV12-1 is deemed a pseudogene. CDR3 size: 18 residues. The CDR3 DNA is TGTGCCAGCAGCTTTGGGCTCCTTGGGAGCTCTGGGGCCAACGTCCTGACTTTC. Protein sequence: CASSFGLLGSSGANVLTF.

Many counts were recorded for this clonotype. V gene TRBV5-5 combines with J gene TRBJ2-2, with no clear D. Trimming stripped 0 bases from V and 3 bases from J, with 3 bases between. This CDR3 is 13 amino acids long. Germline V gene data show CDR1 as SGHKS and CDR2 as YYEKEE (reference sequence). The CDR3 DNA follows: TGTGCCAGCAGCTTGGGGGACACCGGGGAGCTGTTTTTT. It yields the protein CASSLGDTGELFF.

This clonotype was recorded at least ten times. The V call is TRBV10-3, the J call TRBJ2-3; D not resolved. Germline CDR1 and CDR2: ENHRY and SYGVKD. V was cut by 7 bases and J by 0 bases, with 8 bases left in between. The CDR3 is 13 amino acids. The CDR3: CAIKKDSTDTQYF. The CDR3 nucleotides read TGTGCCATCAAAAAGGATAGCACAGATACGCAGTATTTT.

This clonotype was seen only a few times. The rearrangement links TRBV11-1 to TRBJ2-7; 12 bases agree with TRBD2. Germline CDR1 reads SGHAT; CDR2 reads FQDESV (reference sequence). Trimming removed 1 base from V and 5 bases from J; junction bases left unmatched: 6. This CDR3 contains 16 residues. CDR3 amino acids: CASSLGGTSGLHEQYF. DNA for the CDR3: TGTGCCAGCAGCTTAGGTGGGACTAGCGGGTTACACGAGCAGTACTTC.

This clonotype was seen repeatedly, ten times or more. The chain uses TRBV9 and TRBJ2-2, with a tentative D call TRBD1 (6 bases). This CDR3 spans 12 amino acids. V gave up 3 bases and J gave up 7 bases, with 7 bases separating them. CDR1 and CDR2 (germline): SGDLS, YYNGEE. In DNA, the CDR3 is TGTGCCAGCAGCGCAGGGGACGGGGAGCTGTTTTTT. Translation gives CASSAGDGELFF.

This clonotype has a count of ten or more. The chain joins TRBV3-1 to TRBJ1-6; unclear D gene. The CDR3 contains 13 residues. V was clipped by 4 bases and J by 10 bases, with 11 bases between them. Per germline, CDR1 LGHDT and CDR2 YNNKEL (reference sequence). CDR3 sequence reads: CASSPRDGSPLHF. As DNA, the CDR3 is TGTGCCAGCAGCCCGCGCGACGGGTCACCCCTCCACTTT.

This clonotype was seen at least ten times. The chain combines TRBV29-1 with TRBJ1-2; 8 bases agree with TRBD1. Germline lookup yields CDR1 SQVTM and CDR2 ANQGSEA. V was clipped by 3 bases and J by 1 base; unmatched bases: 7. The CDR3 has 15 amino acids. DNA of the CDR3: TGCAGCGTTGACCGACAGGGGAAGAGTAACTATGGCTACACCTTC. Protein sequence: CSVDRQGKSNYGYTF.

The gene calls are TRBV7-8 and TRBJ1-5; D is ambiguous. CDR1 and CDR2 from the germline V gene are SGHVS and FQNEAQ. The CDR3 is 15 residues long. The germline V and J ends were trimmed by 5 bases and 0 bases, with 11 bases remaining between them. The DNA for the CDR3 is TGTGCCAGCAGCCTCCAGTATTATAGCAATCAGCCCCAGCATTTT. Protein product: CASSLQYYSNQPQHF.

The genes are TRBV20-1 and TRBJ2-7; D gene uncertain. CDR1 is DFQATT and CDR2 is SNEGSKA in the germline V gene (reference sequence). The CDR3 runs to 12 residues. V was pared by 0 bases and J by 4 bases, with 7 bases between. CDR3 bases: TGCAGTGCTAGAGATCTGAATTACGAGCAGTACTTC. Translation: CSARDLNYEQYF.

This clonotype was counted between two and nine times. This sequence joins TRBV29-1 and TRBJ1-2; the D is unclear. The CDR3 is 11 amino acids. The V end was cut by 4 bases, the J end by 5 bases, with 8 bases between. The germline gives CDR1 SQVTM, CDR2 ANQGSEA. CDR3 protein: CSVGLGYGYTF. The CDR3 region has the DNA TGCAGCGTTGGGTTGGGGTATGGCTACACCTTC.

This clonotype was seen repeatedly, ten times or more. The chain has TRBV10-2 and TRBJ1-3; unclear D gene. The germline gives CDR1 WSHSY, CDR2 SAAADI. V dropped 3 bases and J dropped 0 bases, with 12 bases sitting between them. The CDR3 is 16 residues long. The CDR3 bases are TGCGCCAGCAGTGATCCCGGCAGCTACTCTGGAAACACCATATATTTT. This codes for CASSDPGSYSGNTIYF.

This clonotype was detected ten times or more. The chain uses TRBV12-3 or TRBV12-4 and TRBJ2-7; 7 nucleotides align to TRBD2. This CDR3 comprises 16 residues. J lost 0 bases, V lost 5 bases, and 10 bases had no gene match. The CDR3 nucleotides are TGTGCCAGCAGTCCGAATAGCGGGCCTGACTCCTACGAGCAGTACTTC. Amino acids: CASSPNSGPDSYEQYF.

This clonotype was recorded many times. The rearrangement joins TRBV10-1 to TRBJ2-5; TRBD1 is a possible D gene (6 bases). V shed 2 bases and J shed 5 bases, with 15 bases lying between them. The CDR3 runs 15 residues. Germline V CDR1 and CDR2: WNHNN, SYGVQD (reference sequence). In nucleotides, the CDR3 is TGCGCCAGCAGTGAGGGCGACAGGTTTAGGGAGACCCAGTACTTC. This codes for CASSEGDRFRETQYF.

This clonotype occurred many times. The V call is TRBV7-8, the J call TRBJ2-7; 9 bases are shared with TRBD2. Germline assignment: CDR1 SGHVS and CDR2 FQNEAQ. V lost 4 bases, J lost 3 bases, and 4 bases stayed unmatched. This CDR3 is built from 14 residues. Here the CDR3 DNA reads TGTGCCAGCAGCTCGAGCGGGAGGAACTACGAGCAGTACTTC. Protein sequence: CASSSSGRNYEQYF.

Many counts were recorded for this clonotype. The J gene is TRBJ2-7, the V gene TRBV12-3 or TRBV12-4; D is ambiguous. The CDR3 is made up of 13 amino acids. Trimming pared 4 bases from V and 0 bases from J, leaving 7 bases between. CDR3 sequence reads: CASSSDRSYEQYF. DNA for the CDR3: TGTGCCAGCAGTTCGGACCGCTCCTACGAGCAGTACTTC.

This clonotype was counted many times. J is TRBJ2-1 and V is TRBV28; TRBD2 agrees at 11 bases. Germline V gene sequence: CDR1 MDHEN, CDR2 SYDVKM. This CDR3 comprises 17 residues. V shed 2 bases and J 4 bases; nucleotides not matched to a gene: 7. The DNA for the CDR3 is TGTGCCAGCAGTTTAGAGGCTAGCGGGGGGAAATACAATGAGCAGTTCTTC. Its translation: CASSLEASGGKYNEQFF.

The table lists this clonotype with many counts. The chain employs TRBV6-2 or TRBV6-3 and TRBJ2-1, with unresolved D. Looked up from germline, CDR1 is MNHEY and CDR2 is SVGEGT. V was cut by 6 bases and J by 4 bases, with 13 bases left in between. This CDR3 has 14 residues. In nucleotides, the CDR3 is TGTGCCAGCAGAGACTTTCAAAAGTACAATGAGCAGTTCTTC. Translated: CASRDFQKYNEQFF.

This clonotype appeared many times. This chain joins TRBV5-1 and TRBJ2-2, with D unresolved. The CDR3 spans 12 residues. Germline CDR1 and CDR2: SGHRS and YFSETQ. Trimming cost V 4 bases and J 8 bases, with 9 bases left between them. Here the CDR3 DNA reads TGCGCCAGCAGCCCTGTTGCAGGGGAGCTGTTTTTT. Encoded protein: CASSPVAGELFF.